These 27 T cell receptor beta chains originate from one sample sequenced in a study of blood T cell repertoires in COVID-19. The data were produced by immunoSEQ multiplex PCR, yet TCRdb's version contains in-frame clones alone and is incomplete. The sample yields about 90,000 clones, around three quarters seen once. Sample: peripheral blood. The receptors originated from a woman aged 70-85 years with acute or convalescent COVID-19.

The rearrangement joins TRBV9 to TRBJ1-3; a weak D match, TRBD1 (5 bases). The CDR3 runs 16 residues. Trimming removed 0 bases at V and 3 bases at J, with 13 bases between. Germline V lookup: CDR1 SGDLS, CDR2 YYNGEE. The CDR3 sequence: CASSVGSGVGGNTIYF. CDR3 bases: TGTGCCAGCAGCGTAGGGTCGGGGGTCGGTGGAAACACCATATATTTT.

The chain recombines TRBV7-2 with TRBJ2-2; D may be TRBD1 (6 bases). V lost 5 bases and J 14 bases, leaving 15 bases between the germline ends. Germline V gives CDR1 SGHTA, CDR2 FQGNSA. The CDR3 is made up of 12 amino acids. The CDR3 spells CASSAQGQALFF. In DNA, the CDR3 is TGTGCCAGCAGCGCACAGGGCCAGGCTCTGTTTTTT.

This chain links TRBV5-5 with TRBJ1-2; D gene uncertain. In germline, CDR1 is SGHKS, CDR2 YYEKEE (reference sequence). The V and J ends lost 4 bases and 6 bases respectively, with 13 bases between them. CDR3 length equals 13 residues. The CDR3 loop reads CASSAGPGNGYTF. In DNA, the CDR3 is TGTGCCAGCAGCGCTGGGCCCGGTAATGGCTACACCTTC.

The chain has TRBV7-7 and TRBJ2-3; the D is unclear. The V gene lost 5 bases and the J gene lost 2 bases, with 8 bases spanning the gap. The CDR3 is 13 amino acids. CDR1 is SSHAT and CDR2 is FNYEAQ in the germline V gene (reference sequence). The CDR3 reads CASSPTVTDTQYF. CDR3 sequence (DNA): TGTGCCAGCAGCCCCACAGTCACAGATACGCAGTATTTT.

The chain links TRBV6-6 to TRBJ1-2; the D is unclear. Trimming took off 10 bases at V and 4 bases at J, with 7 bases between the two ends. This CDR3 is built from 10 residues. Per germline, CDR1 MNHNY and CDR2 SVGAGI (reference sequence). The CDR3 DNA follows: TGTGCCACCGAGTCCTATGGCTACACCTTC. Its translation: CATESYGYTF.

J is TRBJ1-1 and V is TRBV6-6; 8 bases fit TRBD1. The germline V gene encodes CDR1 MNHNY and CDR2 SVGAGI (reference sequence). Trimming took 6 bases from V and 7 from J; bases not matched to a gene: 4. The CDR3 spans 12 residues. The CDR3 DNA reads TGTGCCAGCAGGTCCGACAGGGGTGAAGCTTTCTTT. This sequence encodes CASRSDRGEAFF.

V gene TRBV6-2 or TRBV6-3 combines with J gene TRBJ1-1; 9 bases line up with TRBD1. The germline gives CDR1 MNHEY, CDR2 SVGEGT. The CDR3 has 14 amino acids. V lost 6 bases, J lost 4 bases, and 6 bases stayed unmatched. The CDR3 bases are TGTGCCAGCAGCTGGACAGGGGTTAGCACTGAAGCTTTCTTT. Translating it yields CASSWTGVSTEAFF.

This clone has just a few counts. The chain links TRBV29-1 to TRBJ2-5; weak D call: TRBD1 (5 bases). The CDR3 spans 11 residues. Trimming cost V 8 bases and J 5 bases, with 12 bases left between them. Germline CDR1 reads SQVTM; CDR2 reads ANQGSEA. The CDR3 region has the DNA TGCAGCCTCAGGGATCTGGAGACCCAGTACTTC. Its protein product is CSLRDLETQYF.

Only one count was recorded for this clone. This chain connects TRBV19 to TRBJ1-5; TRBD1 matches at 11 bases. The junction had 5 bases not matched to a gene; V was cut back by 5 bases and J by 5 bases. This CDR3 is 15 amino acids long. Per the germline V gene, CDR1 is LNHDA and CDR2 is SQIVND (reference sequence). The DNA for the CDR3 is TGTGCCAGTAGTGGGCGGACAGGGGGCCATCAGCCCCAGCATTTT. It codes for CASSGRTGGHQPQHF. The variable domain in full, with the rest retrieved from reference TRBV19 and TRBJ1-5, is DGGITQSPKYLFRKEGQNVTLSCEQNLNHDAMYWYRQDPGQGLRLIYYSQIVNDFQKGDIAEGYSVSREKKESFPLTVTSAQKNPTAFYLCASSGRTGGHQPQHFGDGTRLSIL.

The chain combines TRBV5-1 with TRBJ2-1; TRBD1 matches 9 bases. The germline CDR1 and CDR2 sequences are SGHRS and YFSETQ. The CDR3 has 18 amino acids. V shed 0 bases, J shed 8 bases, and the junction held 15 bases outside the gene matches. The CDR3 DNA reads TGCGCCAGCAGCTTGGGACCGTCCGGGACAGGGTTTTCCTATGAGCAGTTCTTC. This sequence encodes CASSLGPSGTGFSYEQFF.

The chain links TRBV5-4 to TRBJ2-7; D might be TRBD2 (6 bases). Looked up from germline, CDR1 is SGHNT and CDR2 is YYREEE (reference sequence). This CDR3 is 14 amino acids long. The germline V and J ends were trimmed by 5 bases and 4 bases, with 16 bases remaining between them. CDR3 protein: CASSLGGVWYEQYF. CDR3 DNA sequence: TGTGCCAGCAGTCTAGGAGGGGTGTGGTACGAGCAGTACTTC.

V and J are TRBV5-1 and TRBJ2-7, with 9 positions matching TRBD2. Losses at the gene ends were 4 bases for V and 0 bases for J; bases not matched to a gene: 8. The CDR3 is made up of 16 amino acids. From germline, CDR1 is SGHRS and CDR2 YFSETQ. DNA of the CDR3: TGCGCCAGCAGCCCAAGACTAGCGGAGAGCTCCTACGAGCAGTACTTC. Translated: CASSPRLAESSYEQYF.

The V call is TRBV30, the J call TRBJ1-1; 7 nucleotides align to TRBD1. The CDR3 is made up of 15 amino acids. Germline V gene lookup returns CDR1 GTSNPN and CDR2 SVGIG (reference sequence). J lost 4 bases, V lost 6 bases, and 14 bases had no gene match. CDR3 in amino acids: CACTAPTGPGTEAFF. As DNA, the CDR3 is TGTGCCTGTACTGCCCCGACAGGGCCGGGCACTGAAGCTTTCTTT.

The V gene is TRBV7-8, the J gene TRBJ2-1; TRBD2 agrees at 13 bases. V shed 6 bases and J 9 bases; nucleotides not matched to a gene: 11. The length of the CDR3 is 16 residues. The germline CDR1 and CDR2 sequences are SGHVS and FQNEAQ. The chain's CDR3 is CASRPGVGLAGVEQFF. CDR3 coding DNA: TGTGCCAGCAGGCCGGGGGTAGGACTAGCGGGAGTTGAGCAGTTCTTC.

This rearrangement joins TRBV19 to TRBJ2-1, with TRBD2 matching 7 bases. The CDR3 sequence is 16 residues long. The germline gives CDR1 LNHDA, CDR2 SQIVND (reference sequence). The J segment lost 0 bases and the V segment lost 5 bases, leaving 7 bases of the junction unmatched. CDR3: CASSSGLSLSYNEQFF. CDR3 bases: TGTGCCAGTAGTTCGGGACTATCCCTCTCCTACAATGAGCAGTTCTTC.

The rearrangement links TRBV18 to TRBJ2-5; 8 nucleotides match TRBD2. The CDR3 spans 16 residues. The germline CDR1 and CDR2 sequences are KGHSH and LQKENI. J gave up 5 bases and V 3 bases, and 11 bases lay outside the gene matches. The CDR3 bases are TGTGCCAGCTCACCGCTGACTAGCGCGGCTGGGGAGACCCAGTACTTC. This sequence encodes CASSPLTSAAGETQYF.

A few counts support this clone. The chain carries TRBV9 and TRBJ2-1, with D possibly being TRBD2 (6 bases). The CDR3 runs to 14 residues. The V gene's germline CDR1 is SGDLS and CDR2 YYNGEE. Trimming took off 4 bases at V and 1 base at J, with 9 bases between the two ends. CDR3: CASSIGTSYNEQFF. CDR3 sequence (DNA): TGTGCCAGCAGCATCGGGACTTCCTACAATGAGCAGTTCTTC.

The V call is TRBV20-1, the J call TRBJ1-5; D is ambiguous. Per germline, CDR1 DFQATT and CDR2 SNEGSKA (reference sequence). The CDR3 runs to 12 residues. V was cut by 3 bases and J by 0 bases, with 3 bases left in between. In DNA form, the CDR3 reads TGCAGTGCTAGTTATAGCAATCAGCCCCAGCATTTT. Translated, it gives CSASYSNQPQHF.

This clone was recorded many times. This sequence joins TRBV27 and TRBJ1-6, with TRBD1 matching over 9 bases. Trimming cost V 8 bases and J 7 bases; bases outside gene matches: 18. This CDR3 spans 18 amino acids. The germline V gene encodes CDR1 MNHEY and CDR2 SMNVEV (reference sequence). The CDR3 nucleotides read TGTGCCAGCGGACCGGGACAGGGAGAAGCACGGGGGAATTCACCCCTCCACTTT. Its protein product is CASGPGQGEARGNSPLHF.

The chain joins TRBV2 to TRBJ2-3; D unclear. The V gene lost 7 bases and the J gene lost 1 base, with 9 bases spanning the gap. There are 13 residues in the CDR3. Germline assignment: CDR1 SNHLY and CDR2 FYNNEI. The CDR3 nucleotides are TGTGCCAGCAACCTACGTCGCACAGATACGCAGTATTTT. Its protein is CASNLRRTDTQYF.

The rearrangement joins TRBV27 to TRBJ2-1; 13 positions match TRBD2. J lost 12 bases, V lost 5 bases, and 19 bases had no gene match. The length of the CDR3 is 18 residues. Germline V gene lookup returns CDR1 MNHEY and CDR2 SMNVEV (reference sequence). DNA of the CDR3: TGTGCCAGCAGTGCTAAGTTTTCGGGACTAGCGGGGAGGGAGTGGCAGTTCTTC. Amino acids: CASSAKFSGLAGREWQFF.

The chain uses TRBV6-5 and TRBJ1-2; 7 nucleotides match TRBD1. This CDR3 has 14 amino acids. The trim removed 7 bases at V and 8 bases at J, leaving 13 bases unmatched. CDR1 is MNHEY and CDR2 is SVGAGI in the germline V gene. Written as DNA, the CDR3 is TGTGCCAGCAATCAACAGGGGTTAGGTCTAGGCTACACCTTC. It codes for CASNQQGLGLGYTF.

Here the CDR3 reads CASSPQGYTDTQYF. Here the CDR3 DNA reads TGTGCCAGCAGTCCTCAGGGTTACACAGATACGCAGTATTTT. The V gene is TRBV7-3, the J gene TRBJ2-3, with D tentatively TRBD1 (5 bases). V dropped 6 bases and J dropped 2 bases, with 12 bases sitting between them. This CDR3 comprises 14 residues. Germline CDR1 reads SGHTA; CDR2 reads FQGTGA.

The V call is TRBV5-1, the J call TRBJ2-7; D is possibly TRBD2 (5 bases). Germline V CDR1 and CDR2: SGHRS, YFSETQ. Trimming pared 0 bases from V and 3 bases from J, leaving 10 bases between. This CDR3 has 14 amino acids. CDR3 in DNA: TGCGCCAGCAGCTTGGACGGCGGACTCTACGAGCAGTACTTC. Its protein is CASSLDGGLYEQYF.

The rearrangement links TRBV5-1 to TRBJ1-1; D remains unclear. The CDR3 extends over 16 amino acids. CDR1 SGHRS and CDR2 YFSETQ come from the germline V gene. V shed 3 bases and J shed 2 bases, with 17 bases lying between them. The CDR3 DNA follows: TGCGCCAGCAGCTGGGCCTTAAACCAGAGAAACACTGAAGCTTTCTTT. Amino acid sequence: CASSWALNQRNTEAFF.

The chain carries TRBV7-7 and TRBJ2-7, with D possibly matching TRBD1 (6 bases). The length of the CDR3 is 15 residues. Germline CDR1 and CDR2: SSHAT and FNYEAQ (reference sequence). The V end was cut by 0 bases, the J end by 0 bases, with 9 bases between. The CDR3 DNA follows: TGTGCCAGCAGCTTAGCTGGGGGCACCTCCTACGAGCAGTACTTC. This encodes CASSLAGGTSYEQYF. Combining the CDR3 with reference TRBV7-7 and TRBJ2-7 gives the whole variable domain GAGVSQSPRYKVTKRGQDVTLRCDPISSHATLYWYQQALGQGPEFLTYFNYEAQPDKSGLPSDRFSAERPEGSISTLTIQRTEQRDSAMYRCASSLAGGTSYEQYFGPGTRLTVT.

V is TRBV30 and J is TRBJ1-1; a weak D match, TRBD1 (5 bases). Between the trimmed V and J ends, which lost 2 bases and 7 bases, there was a span of 8 bases. CDR1 and CDR2 from the germline V gene are GTSNPN and SVGIG (reference sequence). CDR3 size: 11 residues. The CDR3 DNA is TGTGCCTGGAGTCTAGGGGTTGAAGCTTTCTTT. Residues: CAWSLGVEAFF.